This passage covers 8 T cell receptor beta chains from one sample sequenced in a study of blood T cell repertoires in COVID-19. Sequenced by immunoSEQ multiplex PCR; TCRdb stores in-frame clones only, minus some. Here the sample spans about 490,000 clones, around 85% being singletons. Sequenced input: peripheral blood. The receptors come from a human donor in a cohort sampled during active COVID-19.

This chain joins TRBV5-1 and TRBJ2-2; D remains unclear. Trimming removed 4 bases from V and 1 base from J, with 11 bases in between. The CDR3 loop spans 15 amino acids. Germline CDR1 is SGHRS and CDR2 is YFSETQ. The CDR3 coding sequence is TGCGCCAGCAGCCCGTCGGCAGGGAACACCGGGGAGCTGTTTTTT. Its translation is CASSPSAGNTGELFF. Combining the CDR3 with reference TRBV5-1 and TRBJ2-2 gives the whole variable domain KAGVTQTPRYLIKTRGQQVTLSCSPISGHRSVSWYQQTPGQGLQFLFEYFSETQRNKGNFPGRFSGRQFSNSRSEMNVSTLELGDSALYLCASSPSAGNTGELFFGEGSRLTVL.

The V call is TRBV7-2, the J call TRBJ1-1; D gene uncertain. The CDR3 sequence is 13 residues long. Germline CDR1 is SGHTA and CDR2 is FQGNSA. V was pared by 4 bases and J by 9 bases, with 15 bases between. In nucleotides, the CDR3 is TGTGCCAGCAGCTCCTTATACGGGAATAAAGCTTTCTTT. This gives the protein CASSSLYGNKAFF. Complete variable domain (other parts from reference TRBV7-2 and TRBJ1-1): GAGVSQSPSNKVTEKGKDVELRCDPISGHTALYWYRQSLGQGLEFLIYFQGNSAPDKSGLPSDRFSAERTGGSVSTLTIQRTQQEDSAVYLCASSSLYGNKAFFGQGTRLTVV.

This chain connects TRBV7-3 to TRBJ2-1; weak D call: TRBD2 (6 bases). Trimming pared 3 bases from V and 5 bases from J, leaving 14 bases between. The CDR3 runs 15 residues. Germline loops: CDR1 SGHTA, CDR2 FQGTGA. The CDR3 is CASSFVGGTNNEQFF. The CDR3 DNA is TGTGCCAGCAGCTTTGTGGGCGGGACCAACAATGAGCAGTTCTTC. Combining the CDR3 with reference TRBV7-3 and TRBJ2-1 gives the whole variable domain GAGVSQTPSNKVTEKGKYVELRCDPISGHTALYWYRQSLGQGPEFLIYFQGTGAADDSGLPNDRFFAVRPEGSVSTLKIQRTERGDSAVYLCASSFVGGTNNEQFFGPGTRLTVL.

The chain has TRBV2 and TRBJ2-5, with 8 nucleotides matching TRBD1. This CDR3 has 17 residues. The junction had 11 bases not matched to a gene; V was cut back by 4 bases and J by 1 base. Germline assignment: CDR1 SNHLY and CDR2 FYNNEI. This CDR3 reads CASSVQGASRSQETQYF. CDR3 DNA sequence: TGTGCCAGCAGTGTTCAGGGGGCCTCGCGGAGCCAAGAGACCCAGTACTTC.

This clone has only a few counts. The rearrangement joins TRBV15 to TRBJ2-2; 9 bases match TRBD2. This CDR3 has 15 amino acids. Unmatched junction bases numbered 4, after V lost 3 bases and J lost 5 bases. Germline V CDR1 and CDR2: LNHNV, YYDKDF (reference sequence). CDR3 bases: TGTGCCACCAGCAGGTACAGCGGGGGGACCGGGGAGCTGTTTTTT. Protein product: CATSRYSGGTGELFF.

This clone was seen repeatedly, ten times or more. The J gene is TRBJ1-4, the V gene TRBV19; 10 bases fit TRBD1. V was clipped by 6 bases and J by 8 bases; unmatched bases: 12. This CDR3 has 16 amino acids. In germline, CDR1 is LNHDA, CDR2 SQIVND (reference sequence). This chain's CDR3 is CASSQRRTGGGEKLFF. In DNA, the CDR3 is TGTGCCAGTAGCCAGCGAAGGACAGGGGGAGGCGAAAAACTGTTTTTT.

The sample holds one count of this clone. The CDR3 loop is CAITKDPGQPQHF. The CDR3 coding sequence is TGTGCCATCACCAAGGACCCGGGGCAGCCCCAGCATTTT. The rearrangement uses TRBV10-3 and TRBJ1-5; D unresolved. The CDR3 sequence is 13 residues long. Germline-derived CDR1 and CDR2 are ENHRY and SYGVKD. The V end lost 7 bases, the J end lost 7 bases, and 14 bases lay between the germline ends.

This rearrangement joins TRBV4-1 to TRBJ2-6; possible D gene TRBD1, 6 bases. Germline V gene sequence: CDR1 MGHRA, CDR2 YSYEKL. There are 17 residues in the CDR3. Trimming stripped 4 bases from V and 0 bases from J, with 13 bases between. CDR3 in DNA: TGCGCCAGCAGCCGAGTCGACAGGCGCTCTGGGGCCAACGTCCTGACTTTC. Translated: CASSRVDRRSGANVLTF.